One and the same sample provided the 15 T cell receptor beta chains below, sequenced in a study of blood T cell repertoires in COVID-19. Sequencing used immunoSEQ multiplex PCR; TCRdb keeps in-frame clones, though not all of them. The sample has 300,000 or so clones; 86% are singletons. The sequenced sample consisted of peripheral blood. These receptors came from a woman aged 50 to 65 with acute or convalescent COVID-19.

This clone has more than one count but fewer than ten. J is TRBJ1-1 and V is TRBV25-1; tentative D call: TRBD1 (6 bases). The V gene lost 8 bases and the J gene lost 10 bases, with 26 bases spanning the gap. The CDR3 loop spans 15 amino acids. In germline, CDR1 is MGHDK, CDR2 SYGVNS. DNA of the CDR3: TGTGCCAGCCTCCTGGGAAGTGGGGGCGGAGAAGGAGCTTTCTTT. Translating it yields CASLLGSGGGEGAFF.

The chain links TRBV5-1 to TRBJ2-2; 7 bases fit TRBD1. Per the germline V gene, CDR1 is SGHRS and CDR2 is YFSETQ. The CDR3 is 14 amino acids. Trimming took 3 bases from V and 10 from J; bases not matched to a gene: 9. The CDR3 protein is CASSSNTGAPELFF. CDR3 in DNA: TGCGCCAGCAGCTCGAATACAGGGGCCCCGGAGCTGTTTTTT. Full variable domain (outside the CDR3, taken from reference TRBV5-1 and TRBJ2-2): KAGVTQTPRYLIKTRGQQVTLSCSPISGHRSVSWYQQTPGQGLQFLFEYFSETQRNKGNFPGRFSGRQFSNSRSEMNVSTLELGDSALYLCASSSNTGAPELFFGEGSRLTVL.

A note on this clone: Other DNA sequences in the sample encode the same CDR3. The chain employs TRBV25-1 and TRBJ2-7; the D gene is possibly TRBD2 (6 bases). CDR3 length equals 12 residues. CDR1 is MGHDK and CDR2 is SYGVNS in the germline V gene. The V and J ends lost 4 bases and 4 bases respectively, with 8 bases between them. CDR3 nucleotide sequence: TGTGCCAGCAGTGTGACTAGTTACGAGCAGTACTTC. Translated, it gives CASSVTSYEQYF.

This clone occurred once. This chain joins TRBV2 and TRBJ1-1, with TRBD1 identical over 11 bases. Trimming cost V 6 bases and J 0 bases; bases outside gene matches: 9. CDR1 and CDR2 (germline): SNHLY, FYNNEI. The CDR3 length is 17 residues. The CDR3 DNA sequence: TGTGCCAGCAGCCGGACAGGGGGCTTTCCTATGAACACTGAAGCTTTCTTT. It specifies CASSRTGGFPMNTEAFF.

The chain couples TRBV28 to TRBJ2-5; D perhaps matches TRBD2 (5 bases). The ends were cut back, 6 bases at V and 5 bases at J, with 19 bases in the middle. Germline V gives CDR1 MDHEN, CDR2 SYDVKM. This CDR3 contains 15 residues. The CDR3 DNA reads TGTGCCAGCAGCCCCATGGCTAGCAAGGAGGAGACCCAGTACTTC. Residues: CASSPMASKEETQYF.

CDR3 nucleotide sequence: TGTGCCAGCAGTTTTTCGGGACAGGGTCGCCACGAGCAGTACTTC. Its translation is CASSFSGQGRHEQYF. The chain joins TRBV27 to TRBJ2-7; 9 positions match TRBD1. CDR1 is MNHEY and CDR2 is SMNVEV in the germline V gene (reference sequence). The junction had 8 bases not matched to a gene; V was cut back by 3 bases and J by 5 bases. The CDR3 is 15 residues long.

The chain links TRBV11-2 to TRBJ2-7; weak D call: TRBD1 (5 bases). The V end was cut by 3 bases, the J end by 1 base, with 10 bases between. Looked up from germline, CDR1 is SGHAT and CDR2 is FQNNGV. The CDR3 extends over 14 amino acids. The DNA of the CDR3 is TGTGCCAGCAGCTTGGACATCCATTCCTACGAGCAGTACTTC. Translating gives CASSLDIHSYEQYF.

This clone was observed a few times. CDR3 protein: CASSFFLDSPQYF. In DNA form, the CDR3 reads TGTGCCAGCAGCTTTTTTCTGGACAGCCCGCAGTACTTC. V and J are TRBV7-9 and TRBJ2-7; tentatively, D is TRBD1 (6 bases). Deletions cut 3 bases from V and 9 bases from J, with 15 bases between. The CDR3 consists of 13 residues. Germline V CDR1 and CDR2: SEHNR, FQNEAQ (reference sequence).

This chain links TRBV19 with TRBJ1-5; D is ambiguous. Trimming stripped 7 bases from V and 2 bases from J, with 12 bases between. The germline gives CDR1 LNHDA, CDR2 SQIVND (reference sequence). The CDR3 loop spans 14 amino acids. The CDR3 loop reads CASNQFLGNQPQHF. CDR3 in DNA: TGTGCCAGTAATCAGTTTCTCGGCAATCAGCCCCAGCATTTT.

The chain recombines TRBV28 with TRBJ1-2; no clear D. V shed 2 bases and J shed 3 bases, with 22 bases lying between them. This CDR3 region has 18 residues. Germline V gene data show CDR1 as MDHEN and CDR2 as SYDVKM. The CDR3 DNA is TGTGCCAGCAGTTTAACCCACCCGGCGGGTCTCTCTTACTATGGCTACACCTTC. Residues: CASSLTHPAGLSYYGYTF.

The rearrangement uses TRBV6-5 and TRBJ2-2; TRBD2 aligns across 7 bases. In germline, CDR1 is MNHEY, CDR2 SVGAGI. The CDR3 is made up of 13 amino acids. V dropped 10 bases and J dropped 6; count of bases not matched to a gene: 8. The CDR3 nucleotides read TGTGCCATCGGGACTAATCGGCCCGGGGAGCTGTTTTTT. Amino acids: CAIGTNRPGELFF.

J is TRBJ2-7 and V is TRBV27; 8 nucleotides align to TRBD1. The CDR3 is 15 amino acids. Germline lookup yields CDR1 MNHEY and CDR2 SMNVEV (reference sequence). The ends lost 5 bases at V and 2 bases at J; junction bases unmatched: 8. The CDR3 here is CASSPTGAPTYEQYF. CDR3 nucleotide sequence: TGTGCCAGCAGTCCGACAGGGGCCCCCACCTACGAGCAGTACTTC.

The J gene is TRBJ2-4, the V gene TRBV5-4; 7 nucleotides line up with TRBD1. V shed 4 bases, J shed 11 bases, and the junction held 12 bases outside the gene matches. Germline V lookup: CDR1 SGHNT, CDR2 YYREEE (reference sequence). The CDR3 has 14 amino acids. The chain's CDR3 is CASSPAGTERFQYF. CDR3 bases: TGTGCCAGCAGCCCGGCCGGGACAGAGCGTTTTCAGTACTTC.

The chain links TRBV19 to TRBJ1-1, with a weak D call TRBD1 (6 bases). The germline CDR1 and CDR2 sequences are LNHDA and SQIVND (reference sequence). The CDR3 covers 17 residues. V lost 3 bases and J lost 0, with 17 bases in between. Here the CDR3 DNA reads TGTGCCAGTAGTATGGGTGTCGGGGGGCTCATGAACACTGAAGCTTTCTTT. Encoded protein: CASSMGVGGLMNTEAFF.

The genes are TRBV7-8 and TRBJ2-3; 9 bases align to TRBD2. The V segment lost 4 bases and the J segment 4 bases; nucleotides outside the gene matches: 9. Per germline, CDR1 SGHVS and CDR2 FQNEAQ. The CDR3 is 16 residues long. The CDR3 region is CASSSYSGSLADTQYF. DNA for the CDR3: TGTGCCAGCAGCTCCTATAGCGGGAGCTTAGCAGATACGCAGTATTTT.